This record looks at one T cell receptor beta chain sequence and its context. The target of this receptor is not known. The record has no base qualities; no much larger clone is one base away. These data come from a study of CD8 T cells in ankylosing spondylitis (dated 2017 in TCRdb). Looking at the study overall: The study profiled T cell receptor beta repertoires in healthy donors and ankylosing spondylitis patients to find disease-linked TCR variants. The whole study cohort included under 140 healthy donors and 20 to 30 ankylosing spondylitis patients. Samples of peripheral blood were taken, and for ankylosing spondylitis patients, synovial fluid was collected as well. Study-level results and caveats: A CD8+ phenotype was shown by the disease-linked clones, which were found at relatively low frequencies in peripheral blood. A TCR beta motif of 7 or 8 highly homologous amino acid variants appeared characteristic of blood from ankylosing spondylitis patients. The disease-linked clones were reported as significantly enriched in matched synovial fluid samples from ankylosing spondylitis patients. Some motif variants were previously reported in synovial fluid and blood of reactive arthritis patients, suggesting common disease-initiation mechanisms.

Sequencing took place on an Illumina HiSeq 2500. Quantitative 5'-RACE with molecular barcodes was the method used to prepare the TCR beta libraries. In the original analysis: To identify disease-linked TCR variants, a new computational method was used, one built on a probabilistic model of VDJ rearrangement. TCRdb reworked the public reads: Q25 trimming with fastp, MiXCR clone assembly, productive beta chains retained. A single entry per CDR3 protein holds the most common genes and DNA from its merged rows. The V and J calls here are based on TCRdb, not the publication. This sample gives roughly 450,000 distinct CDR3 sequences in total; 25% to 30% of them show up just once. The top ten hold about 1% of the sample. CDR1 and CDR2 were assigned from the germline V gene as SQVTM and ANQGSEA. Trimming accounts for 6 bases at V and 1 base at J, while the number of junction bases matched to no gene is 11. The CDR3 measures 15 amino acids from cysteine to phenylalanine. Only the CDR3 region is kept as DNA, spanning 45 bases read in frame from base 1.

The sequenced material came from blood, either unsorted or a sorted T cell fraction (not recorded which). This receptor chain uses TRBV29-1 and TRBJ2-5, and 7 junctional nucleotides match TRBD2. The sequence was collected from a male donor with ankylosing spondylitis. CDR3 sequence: CSVRAQGGVQETQYF. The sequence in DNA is TGCAGCGTCCGAGCGCAGGGAGGGGTCCAAGAGACCCAGTACTTC.